A single sample is the source of the 26 T cell receptor beta chains below, sequenced in a study of blood T cells in healthy people across ages. Using a J-beta primer mix together with a sample-barcoded 5' primer, a second PCR was run for about 6 to 11 cycles. TCRdb analysed the 5' RACE reads with MiXCR anew, one entry per CDR3 protein. Among 1.8 million or so distinct CDR3 sequences listed, about two fifths were seen once. Material for sequencing was blood. All receptors derive from a human donor in good health.

The CDR3 region has the DNA TGTGCCAGCAGTGGGGACAGTTTCGGTAGTCAGCCCCAGCATTTT. Encoded protein: CASSGDSFGSQPQHF. The chain combines TRBV12-3 or TRBV12-4 with TRBJ1-5, with TRBD1 identical over 7 bases. The V segment lost 5 bases and the J segment 6 bases; nucleotides outside the gene matches: 10. The CDR3 has 15 amino acids.

V is TRBV9 and J is TRBJ1-6; 7 positions match TRBD1. Germline loops: CDR1 SGDLS, CDR2 YYNGEE. Unmatched junction bases numbered 12, after V lost 3 bases and J lost 6 bases. This CDR3 comprises 17 residues. CDR3 loop: CASSATPGQKLNSPLHF. The CDR3 DNA reads TGTGCCAGCAGCGCGACACCGGGACAGAAACTTAATTCACCCCTCCACTTT.

Of note for this clonotype: A clone one base away is much larger, so this may be a read error. V usage is TRBV9 and J usage is TRBJ1-1; a weak D match, TRBD1 (6 bases). CDR1 SGDLS and CDR2 YYNGEE come from the germline V gene. This CDR3 has 13 residues. Deletions cut 3 bases from V and 3 bases from J, with 9 bases between. CDR3 region: CASSGKGDTEAFF. In DNA, the CDR3 is TGTGCCAGCAGCGGAAAGGGGGACACTGAAGCTTTCTTT.

This rearrangement joins TRBV7-9 to TRBJ2-4; 7 nucleotides align to TRBD1. TRBJ2-7 matches the DNA end more closely, so the J call is doubtful. The V gene's germline CDR1 is SEHNR and CDR2 FQNEAQ (reference sequence). The CDR3 is 15 amino acids. The CDR3 sequence is CASSSRRDRAYEQYF. Here the CDR3 DNA reads TGTGCCAGCAGCTCTCGCCGGGACAGAGCCTACGAGCAGTACTTC.

This clonotype has a handful of counts. V is TRBV4-2 and J is TRBJ1-2, with D unclear. V was shortened by 0 bases and J by 4 bases, with 9 bases between the two germline ends. Germline V gene sequence: CDR1 LGHNA, CDR2 YNFKEQ. This CDR3 region has 14 residues. The DNA for the CDR3 is TGTGCCAGCAGCCAAGACAACAGAGTCTATGGCTACACCTTC. Protein: CASSQDNRVYGYTF.

In regard to this clonotype: The junction and the germline gene differ at one end; a read error may be behind it. The genes are TRBV20-1 and TRBJ2-7, with D tentatively TRBD2 (6 bases). Germline CDR1 reads DFQATT; CDR2 reads SNEGSKA (reference sequence). The CDR3 is 14 amino acids. The CDR3 reads CSARGGLLSYEQYF. CDR3 DNA: TGCAGTGCCAGAGGAGGGTTGCTCTCCTACGAGCAGTACTTC.

The chain employs TRBV7-9 and TRBJ2-3; 8 bases map to TRBD1. Trimming at V came to 3 bases and at J to 6 bases, leaving 5 bases not matched to a gene. Germline V lookup: CDR1 SEHNR, CDR2 FQNEAQ (reference sequence). The CDR3 has 14 amino acids. The CDR3: CASSFEDRGDTQYF. The CDR3 nucleotides are TGTGCCAGCAGCTTCGAAGACAGGGGTGATACGCAGTATTTT.

The chain couples TRBV21-1 to TRBJ2-1; the D segment call TRBD1 is taken from the table without a DNA check. TRBV21-1 is given as a pseudogene. The CDR3 has 15 amino acids. The CDR3 is CASSKGRGCREEQFF. DNA for the CDR3: TGTGCCAGCAGCAAAGGTAGGGGCTGCAGGGAAGAGCAGTTCTTC.

In this sample, this clonotype turned up a few times. CDR3 loop: CATSDSKSGYTF. The CDR3 DNA follows: TGTGCCACCAGTGATTCCAAAAGCGGCTACACCTTC. V usage is TRBV24-1 and J usage is TRBJ1-2; D remains unclear. V shed 2 bases and J shed 8 bases, with 8 bases lying between them. The CDR3 runs 12 residues. Germline assignment: CDR1 KGHDR and CDR2 SFDVKD.

The V gene is TRBV5-1, the J gene TRBJ1-2, with 10 bases that match TRBD1. Germline V gene data show CDR1 as SGHRS and CDR2 as YFSETQ. The CDR3 covers 17 residues. V lost 2 bases to trimming and J lost 2 bases; unmatched junction nucleotides: 9. The CDR3 region is CASSLLQGQGKNYGYTF. The CDR3 DNA reads as TGCGCCAGCAGCTTACTCCAGGGACAGGGGAAAAACTATGGCTACACCTTC. Complete variable domain (other parts from reference TRBV5-1 and TRBJ1-2): KAGVTQTPRYLIKTRGQQVTLSCSPISGHRSVSWYQQTPGQGLQFLFEYFSETQRNKGNFPGRFSGRQFSNSRSEMNVSTLELGDSALYLCASSLLQGQGKNYGYTFGSGTRLTVV.

This clonotype was recorded many times. The chain combines TRBV6-5 with TRBJ2-5; D tentatively fits TRBD1 or TRBD2 (6 bases each). Germline-derived CDR1 and CDR2 are MNHEY and SVGAGI. This CDR3 has 15 residues. V lost 8 bases to trimming and J lost 1 base, with 17 bases between them. The CDR3 region is CASGRGAVSQETQYF. The CDR3 region has the DNA TGTGCCAGCGGAAGGGGGGCCGTCTCCCAAGAGACCCAGTACTTC.

The V gene is TRBV20-1, the J gene TRBJ2-1, with 11 bases lining up with TRBD1. Unmatched junction bases numbered 8, after V lost 4 bases and J lost 9 bases. The CDR3 has 14 residues. Per the germline V gene, CDR1 is DFQATT and CDR2 is SNEGSKA (reference sequence). The CDR3 DNA follows: TGCAGTGCTAAACAGGACAGGGGGCGCTTTGAGCAGTTCTTC. The encoded protein is CSAKQDRGRFEQFF.

This clonotype was seen more than once but under ten times. The V and J genes are TRBV18 and TRBJ1-2, with D perhaps TRBD1 (6 bases). The CDR3 totals 17 residues. Trimming took off 6 bases at V and 8 bases at J, with 28 bases between the two ends. CDR1 is KGHSH, CDR2 LQKENI, per germline. CDR3 sequence reads: CASSPFTGTTTLGGYTF. CDR3 in DNA: TGTGCCAGCTCGCCCTTCACCGGGACAACAACCTTGGGAGGCTACACCTTC.

The chain uses TRBV9 and TRBJ1-2; 8 bases align to TRBD1. This CDR3 region has 19 residues. The junction had 15 bases not matched to a gene; V was cut back by 2 bases and J by 0 bases. Germline CDR1 SGDLS, CDR2 YYNGEE. The DNA for the CDR3 is TGTGCCAGCAGCGTCTCGTCAGGGGGCGCCGAAAATACTAACTATGGCTACACCTTC. Translation gives CASSVSSGGAENTNYGYTF.

In this sample, this clonotype turned up a few times. The chain recombines TRBV6-2 or TRBV6-3 with TRBJ2-7, with D maybe TRBD1 (5 bases). The end of the DNA is better explained by TRBJ2-5, so the J call may be wrong. The CDR3 contains 15 residues. Germline assignment: CDR1 MNHEY and CDR2 SVGEGT. For the CDR3, the DNA is TGTGCCAGCAGCTACGGTTCTCAGGGTGGAGAGACCCAGTACTTC. This codes for CASSYGSQGGETQYF.

This clonotype was recorded only once. This sequence joins TRBV28 and TRBJ1-3; D gene uncertain. The CDR3 length is 11 residues. Germline values: CDR1 MDHEN, CDR2 SYDVKM. Trimming took off 6 bases at V and 7 bases at J, with 7 bases between the two ends. The CDR3 loop is CASSFVNTIYF. Here the CDR3 DNA reads TGTGCCAGCAGCTTCGTTAACACCATATATTTT. The entire variable domain, with the rest obtained from reference TRBV28 and TRBJ1-3, is as follows: DVKVTQSSRYLVKRTGEKVFLECVQDMDHENMFWYRQDPGLGLRLIYFSYDVKMKEKGDIPEGYSVSREKKERFSLILESASTNQTSMYLCASSFVNTIYFGEGSWLTVV.

The rearrangement uses TRBV5-1 and TRBJ2-5, with TRBD1 identical over 7 bases. The CDR3 extends over 14 amino acids. J lost 5 bases, V lost 2 bases, and 6 bases had no gene match. The germline gives CDR1 SGHRS, CDR2 YFSETQ. For the CDR3, the DNA is TGCGCCAGCAGCTTCGTACAGGGGACGGAGACCCAGTACTTC. Amino acids: CASSFVQGTETQYF.

The chain combines TRBV6-2 or TRBV6-3 with TRBJ1-5, with D uncertain. The V end was cut by 4 bases, the J end by 6 bases, with 16 bases between. Germline V gives CDR1 MNHEY, CDR2 SVGEGT. The CDR3 is 15 residues long. The CDR3 here is CASSSRRPFRQPQHF. In nucleotides, the CDR3 is TGTGCCAGCAGTTCCCGCAGGCCTTTTCGTCAGCCCCAGCATTTT.

V and J are TRBV28 and TRBJ2-3; the match to TRBD1 covers 10 bases. Trimming took 5 bases from V and 3 from J; bases not matched to a gene: 11. The CDR3 is 17 amino acids. Germline loops: CDR1 MDHEN, CDR2 SYDVKM. The CDR3 nucleotides are TGTGCCAGCAGTCCAATACCGACAGGGGGCAAGACAGATACGCAGTATTTT. It translates to CASSPIPTGGKTDTQYF. Supplemented by reference TRBV28 and TRBJ2-3, the full variable domain reads DVKVTQSSRYLVKRTGEKVFLECVQDMDHENMFWYRQDPGLGLRLIYFSYDVKMKEKGDIPEGYSVSREKKERFSLILESASTNQTSMYLCASSPIPTGGKTDTQYFGPGTRLTVL.

This clonotype was detected a few times. V and J are TRBV7-6 and TRBJ2-7, with 8 bases matching TRBD1. The germline V gene has CDR1 SGHVS and CDR2 FNYEAQ. This CDR3 contains 14 residues. The trim removed 5 bases at V and 5 bases at J, leaving 8 bases unmatched. This CDR3 reads CASSPGTGRDEQYF. In nucleotides, the CDR3 is TGTGCCAGCAGCCCCGGGACAGGCCGGGACGAGCAGTACTTC.

This clonotype showed up just a few times. The V gene is TRBV5-5, the J gene TRBJ2-5; TRBD1 agrees at 8 bases. Trimming took 4 bases from V and 4 from J; bases not matched to a gene: 6. Germline assignment: CDR1 SGHKS and CDR2 YYEKEE (reference sequence). This CDR3 contains 14 residues. The CDR3 spells CASSLQDRAETQYF. DNA of the CDR3: TGTGCCAGCAGCCTTCAGGACAGGGCAGAGACCCAGTACTTC.

This clonotype was seen at least ten times. The chain links TRBV6-4 to TRBJ2-6; no firm D call. CDR1 MRHNA and CDR2 SNTAGT come from the germline V gene. Trimming cost V 6 bases and J 1 base, with 7 bases left between them. This CDR3 is 14 amino acids long. DNA of the CDR3: TGTGCCAGCAGCCCCCAATCTGGGGCCAACGTCCTGACTTTC. It yields the protein CASSPQSGANVLTF.

In DNA form, the CDR3 reads TGTGCCAGCAGCGTAGGGAGTGAGAGAGCTGAAGCTTTCTTT. It specifies CASSVGSERAEAFF. The chain links TRBV9 to TRBJ1-1; D ambiguous. Between the trimmed V and J ends, which lost 0 bases and 6 bases, there was a span of 12 bases. The CDR3 runs to 14 residues. The germline V gene has CDR1 SGDLS and CDR2 YYNGEE.

V usage is TRBV12-3 or TRBV12-4 and J usage is TRBJ1-1; TRBD1 is a possible D gene (6 bases). Trimming pared 5 bases from V and 2 bases from J, leaving 15 bases between. The CDR3 extends over 15 amino acids. The CDR3, as DNA: TGTGCCAGCAGTGTACCGGGACAAAGAAACACTGAAGCTTTCTTT. Residues: CASSVPGQRNTEAFF.

At least ten counts were recorded for this clonotype. J is TRBJ2-7 and V is TRBV6-5; 7 bases match TRBD1. The germline CDR1 and CDR2 sequences are MNHEY and SVGAGI. Germline trimming cut 5 bases from V and 0 bases from J; bases unmatched to any gene: 4. The CDR3 spans 14 residues. The CDR3 nucleotides read TGTGCCAGCAGTGAGACAGGGAGCTCCTACGAGCAGTACTTC. Its protein product is CASSETGSSYEQYF.

The J gene is TRBJ1-5, the V gene TRBV28; D ambiguous. Germline CDR1 MDHEN, CDR2 SYDVKM. The CDR3 totals 12 residues. V was shortened by 6 bases and J by 2 bases, with 5 bases between the two germline ends. The CDR3 nucleotides are TGTGCCAGCAGCCAGCGCAATCAGCCCCAGCATTTT. This codes for CASSQRNQPQHF.